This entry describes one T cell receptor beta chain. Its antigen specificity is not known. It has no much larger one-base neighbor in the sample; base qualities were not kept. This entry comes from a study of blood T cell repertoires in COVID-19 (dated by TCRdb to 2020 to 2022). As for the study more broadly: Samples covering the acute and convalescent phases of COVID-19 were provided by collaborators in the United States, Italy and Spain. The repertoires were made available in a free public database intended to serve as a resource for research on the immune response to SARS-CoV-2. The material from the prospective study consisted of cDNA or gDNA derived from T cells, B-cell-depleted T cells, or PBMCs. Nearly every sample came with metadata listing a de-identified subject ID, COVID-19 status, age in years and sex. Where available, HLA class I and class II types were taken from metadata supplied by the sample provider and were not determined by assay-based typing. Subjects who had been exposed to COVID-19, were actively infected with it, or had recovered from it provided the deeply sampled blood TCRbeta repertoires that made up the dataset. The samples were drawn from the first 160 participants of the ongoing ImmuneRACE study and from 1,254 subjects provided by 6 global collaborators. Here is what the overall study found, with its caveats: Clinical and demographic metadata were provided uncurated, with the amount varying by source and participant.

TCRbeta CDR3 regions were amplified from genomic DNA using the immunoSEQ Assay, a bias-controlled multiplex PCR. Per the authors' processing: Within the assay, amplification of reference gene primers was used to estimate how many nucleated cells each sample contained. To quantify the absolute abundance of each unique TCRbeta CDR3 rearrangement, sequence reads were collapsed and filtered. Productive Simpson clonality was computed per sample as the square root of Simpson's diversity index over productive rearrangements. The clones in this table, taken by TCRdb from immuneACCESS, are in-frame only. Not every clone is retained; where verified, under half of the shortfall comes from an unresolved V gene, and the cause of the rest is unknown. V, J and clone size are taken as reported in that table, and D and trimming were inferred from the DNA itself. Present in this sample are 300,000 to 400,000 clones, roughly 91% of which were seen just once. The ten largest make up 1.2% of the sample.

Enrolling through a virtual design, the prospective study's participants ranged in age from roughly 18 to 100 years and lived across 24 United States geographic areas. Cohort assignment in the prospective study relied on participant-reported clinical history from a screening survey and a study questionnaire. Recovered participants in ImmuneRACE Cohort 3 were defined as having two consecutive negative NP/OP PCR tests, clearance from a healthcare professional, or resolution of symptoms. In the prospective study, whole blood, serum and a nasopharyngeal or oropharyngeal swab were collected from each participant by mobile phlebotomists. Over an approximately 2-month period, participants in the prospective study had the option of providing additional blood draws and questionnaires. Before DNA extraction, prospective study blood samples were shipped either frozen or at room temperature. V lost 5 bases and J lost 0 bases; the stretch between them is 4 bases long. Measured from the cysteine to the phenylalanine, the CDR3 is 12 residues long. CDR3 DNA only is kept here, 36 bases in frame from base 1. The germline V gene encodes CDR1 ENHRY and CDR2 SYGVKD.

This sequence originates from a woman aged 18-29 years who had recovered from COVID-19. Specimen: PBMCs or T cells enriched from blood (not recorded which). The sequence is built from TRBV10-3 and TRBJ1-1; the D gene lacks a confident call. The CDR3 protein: CAISTVNTEAFF. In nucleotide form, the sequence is TGTGCCATCAGTACAGTGAACACTGAAGCTTTCTTT.